Presented here are 21 T cell receptor beta chains from one specimen sequenced in a study of T cell responses to AZD1222 COVID-19 vaccine. Sequencing was performed with immunoSEQ multiplex PCR; in TCRdb, only in-frame clones are kept and a portion is missing. This sample has tens of thousands of clones; 90% occur once, and the top ten carry 30% to 45%. Here the sequenced sample was peripheral blood, taken 28 days after the second AZD1222 dose. The source of these receptors is an adult who received the AZD1222 COVID-19 vaccine.

The gene calls are TRBV5-1 and TRBJ2-3, with D uncertain. Trimming took 2 bases from V and 0 from J, leaving 7 bases between them. Germline CDR1 SGHRS, CDR2 YFSETQ. The CDR3 runs 14 residues. CDR3 region: CASSFASSTDTQYF. The CDR3 nucleotides are TGCGCCAGCAGCTTTGCCTCTAGCACAGATACGCAGTATTTT.

This chain connects TRBV2 to TRBJ2-5; unclear D gene. Trimming took off 3 bases at V and 5 bases at J, with 13 bases between the two ends. Germline CDR1 SNHLY, CDR2 FYNNEI. This CDR3 spans 14 amino acids. CDR3 in DNA: TGTGCCAGCAGTGACTCCCGGGCCCGGGAGACCCAGTACTTC. Protein product: CASSDSRARETQYF.

The gene calls are TRBV14 and TRBJ1-6, with a weak D call TRBD1 (6 bases). V lost 3 bases, J lost 7 bases, and 10 bases lay in between. The length of the CDR3 is 14 residues. Germline V gene sequence: CDR1 SGHDN, CDR2 FVKESK. The CDR3 here is CASSQSGANSPLHF. The CDR3 DNA follows: TGTGCCAGCAGCCAGTCAGGGGCCAATTCACCCCTCCACTTT.

This rearrangement joins TRBV5-1 to TRBJ2-5; 7 bases agree with TRBD1. The CDR3 spans 14 residues. Trimming at V came to 4 bases and at J to 0 bases, leaving 3 bases not matched to a gene. Germline V lookup: CDR1 SGHRS, CDR2 YFSETQ. CDR3 nucleotide sequence: TGCGCCAGCAGCCCGGGACAGTACCAAGAGACCCAGTACTTC. This encodes CASSPGQYQETQYF.

V usage is TRBV4-3 and J usage is TRBJ1-6; D is ambiguous. With 0 bases removed from V and 4 bases from J, the gap between germline ends came to 7 bases. Per germline, CDR1 LGHNA and CDR2 YSLEER. This CDR3 region has 15 residues. The CDR3 DNA follows: TGCGCCAGCAGCCAAGAGGGCCAGTATAATTCACCCCTCCACTTT. Residues: CASSQEGQYNSPLHF.

The V call is TRBV4-1, the J call TRBJ1-4; weak D call: TRBD1 (6 bases). V lost 3 bases and J 13 bases, leaving 9 bases between the germline ends. In germline, CDR1 is MGHRA, CDR2 YSYEKL. CDR3 length: 11 amino acids. The CDR3 DNA reads TGCGCCAGCAGCCAGCAGGGGTTACTGTTTTTT. Translating gives CASSQQGLLFF.

This clone has a handful of counts. This chain joins TRBV19 and TRBJ1-5, with D uncertain. CDR1 and CDR2 (germline): LNHDA, SQIVND (reference sequence). The V end lost 1 base, the J end lost 4 bases, and 8 bases lay between the germline ends. The length of the CDR3 is 14 residues. In DNA, the CDR3 is TGTGCCAGTAGTATAGCCCTGGGTAATCAGCCCCAGCATTTT. This encodes CASSIALGNQPQHF.

V and J are TRBV19 and TRBJ2-7; maybe TRBD1 (5 bases). CDR1 and CDR2 (germline): LNHDA, SQIVND (reference sequence). CDR3 length: 18 amino acids. Trimming shortened V by 7 bases and J by 0 bases, and 25 bases separated the two germline ends. CDR3 loop: CASNPRGSSQGSSYEQYF. The CDR3 nucleotides read TGTGCCAGTAACCCCCGCGGATCCAGTCAGGGAAGCTCCTACGAGCAGTACTTC.

The chain recombines TRBV4-1 with TRBJ1-1; possible D gene TRBD1, 5 bases. This CDR3 has 16 amino acids. V was cut by 0 bases and J by 4 bases, with 15 bases left in between. Germline V gene data show CDR1 as MGHRA and CDR2 as YSYEKL. This CDR3 is CASSQERGAAGTEAFF. The CDR3 nucleotides are TGCGCCAGCAGCCAAGAAAGAGGGGCGGCAGGCACTGAAGCTTTCTTT.

V gene TRBV5-4 combines with J gene TRBJ1-1; D unresolved. The CDR3 contains 10 residues. Germline values: CDR1 SGHNT, CDR2 YYREEE (reference sequence). Trimming stripped 0 bases from V and 11 bases from J, with 5 bases between. Written as DNA, the CDR3 is TGTGCCAGCAGCTTGGCCAGGGCTTTCTTT. Translated: CASSLARAFF.

The chain is built from TRBV5-8 and TRBJ2-3; 7 bases agree with TRBD2. V trimming: 2 bases; J trimming: 0 bases; junction bases outside the gene matches: 6. Germline V gene lookup returns CDR1 SGHTS and CDR2 YDEGEE. The CDR3 sequence is 16 residues long. DNA of the CDR3: TGTGCCAGCAGCTTCGACAGCGGGGTTAGCACAGATACGCAGTATTTT. Translating it yields CASSFDSGVSTDTQYF.

This chain uses TRBV5-6 with TRBJ2-7; a possible D gene is TRBD2 (6 bases). V shed 4 bases and J shed 2 bases, with 10 bases lying between them. The length of the CDR3 is 13 residues. Germline CDR1 reads SGHDT; CDR2 reads YYEEEE. CDR3 nucleotides: TGTGCCAGCAGCAGGAGGGGAACCTACGAGCAGTACTTC. It is translated as CASSRRGTYEQYF.

The chain links TRBV19 to TRBJ2-3, with 8 bases identical to TRBD2. The length of the CDR3 is 15 residues. Germline assignment: CDR1 LNHDA and CDR2 SQIVND (reference sequence). V shed 5 bases, J shed 1 base, and the junction held 5 bases outside the gene matches. The CDR3 DNA follows: TGTGCCAGTAGTGTAGCGGGACAACGCACAGATACGCAGTATTTT. This sequence encodes CASSVAGQRTDTQYF. The full variable domain, with the rest looked up from reference TRBV19 and TRBJ2-3, is DGGITQSPKYLFRKEGQNVTLSCEQNLNHDAMYWYRQDPGQGLRLIYYSQIVNDFQKGDIAEGYSVSREKKESFPLTVTSAQKNPTAFYLCASSVAGQRTDTQYFGPGTRLTVL.

This clone appeared a single time. The gene calls are TRBV30 and TRBJ2-5; D is perhaps TRBD2 (5 bases). Germline assignment: CDR1 GTSNPN and CDR2 SVGIG (reference sequence). Trimming pared 2 bases from V and 4 bases from J, leaving 8 bases between. The CDR3 spans 12 residues. The CDR3 DNA is TGTGCCTGGAGTAGGGCGGGAGAGACCCAGTACTTC. Protein: CAWSRAGETQYF.

The chain has TRBV30 and TRBJ2-1, with 8 positions matching TRBD2. The CDR3 runs 12 residues. J was trimmed by 6 bases and V by 4 bases; bases with no gene match: 2. CDR1 and CDR2 (germline): GTSNPN, SVGIG (reference sequence). The CDR3 here is CAWIAGGNEQFF. The CDR3 DNA follows: TGTGCCTGGATTGCGGGGGGCAATGAGCAGTTCTTC.

This chain connects TRBV19 to TRBJ2-2, with 7 bases aligning to TRBD1. The CDR3 extends over 16 amino acids. Per the germline V gene, CDR1 is LNHDA and CDR2 is SQIVND (reference sequence). The V segment lost 7 bases and the J segment 4 bases; nucleotides outside the gene matches: 12. The CDR3 reads CASTDLKAGGTGELFF. The CDR3 region has the DNA TGTGCCAGTACTGACCTTAAGGCAGGGGGCACCGGGGAGCTGTTTTTT. The full variable domain, in which reference TRBV19 and TRBJ2-2 provide the parts outside the CDR3, is DGGITQSPKYLFRKEGQNVTLSCEQNLNHDAMYWYRQDPGQGLRLIYYSQIVNDFQKGDIAEGYSVSREKKESFPLTVTSAQKNPTAFYLCASTDLKAGGTGELFFGEGSRLTVL.

This chain links TRBV15 with TRBJ2-1; TRBD2 matches 9 bases. In germline, CDR1 is LNHNV, CDR2 YYDKDF (reference sequence). Losses at the gene ends were 1 base for V and 2 bases for J; bases not matched to a gene: 6. There are 17 residues in the CDR3. CDR3 DNA sequence: TGTGCCACCAGCAGAGTTAAGGCTAGCGGGGCCTACAATGAGCAGTTCTTC. It codes for CATSRVKASGAYNEQFF.

The gene calls are TRBV27 and TRBJ2-5, with D perhaps being TRBD1 or TRBD2 (5 bases each). This CDR3 region has 14 residues. Germline V gene data show CDR1 as MNHEY and CDR2 as SMNVEV (reference sequence). V gave up 4 bases and J gave up 2 bases, with 11 bases separating them. CDR3 region: CASSSPGRQETQYF. The CDR3 DNA reads TGTGCCAGCAGTTCTCCGGGACGGCAAGAGACCCAGTACTTC.

The rearrangement joins TRBV19 to TRBJ1-6; D not certain. V lost 5 bases, J lost 12 bases, and 8 bases lay in between. CDR3 size: 11 residues. Per the germline V gene, CDR1 is LNHDA and CDR2 is SQIVND (reference sequence). The CDR3 protein is CASSANGPLHF. The CDR3 bases are TGTGCCAGTAGTGCGAACGGACCCCTCCACTTT.

The chain couples TRBV7-2 to TRBJ1-6; D may be TRBD1 (6 bases). Germline CDR1 and CDR2: SGHTA and FQGNSA. The CDR3 is 16 residues long. V lost 5 bases, J lost 7 bases, and 18 bases lay in between. This CDR3 reads CASSATEGGLNSPLHF. CDR3 sequence (DNA): TGTGCCAGCAGCGCAACAGAGGGGGGTTTGAATTCACCCCTCCACTTT.

V is TRBV7-9 and J is TRBJ2-1, with D possibly matching TRBD2 (5 bases). V was trimmed by 5 bases and J by 5 bases, leaving 19 bases between them. CDR1 and CDR2 (germline): SEHNR, FQNEAQ (reference sequence). This CDR3 spans 16 amino acids. This CDR3 reads CASSRGTGSVDNEQFF. CDR3 bases: TGTGCCAGCAGCCGCGGTACGGGGAGCGTCGACAATGAGCAGTTCTTC. The complete variable domain, with remaining parts taken from reference TRBV7-9 and TRBJ2-1, reads DTGVSQNPRHKITKRGQNVTFRCDPISEHNRLYWYRQTLGQGPEFLTYFQNEAQLEKSRLLSDRFSAERPKGSFSTLEIQRTEQGDSAMYLCASSRGTGSVDNEQFFGPGTRLTVL.